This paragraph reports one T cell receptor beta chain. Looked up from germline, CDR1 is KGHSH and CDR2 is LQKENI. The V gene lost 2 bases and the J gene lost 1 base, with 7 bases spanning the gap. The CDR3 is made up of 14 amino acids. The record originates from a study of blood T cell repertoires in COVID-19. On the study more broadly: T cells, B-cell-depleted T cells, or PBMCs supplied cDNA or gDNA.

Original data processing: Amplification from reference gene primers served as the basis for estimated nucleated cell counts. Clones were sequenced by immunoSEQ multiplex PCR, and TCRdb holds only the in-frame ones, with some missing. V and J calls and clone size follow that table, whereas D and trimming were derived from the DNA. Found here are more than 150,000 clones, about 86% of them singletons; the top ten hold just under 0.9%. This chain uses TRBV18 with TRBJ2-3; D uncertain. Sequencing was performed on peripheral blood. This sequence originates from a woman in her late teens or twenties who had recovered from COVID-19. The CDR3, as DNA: TGTGCCAGCTCACCAATTTCAGGCACAGATACGCAGTATTTT. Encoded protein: CASSPISGTDTQYF.